This is a list of T cell receptor beta chains from one sample in a study of OX40 agonist ivuxolimab in advanced cancers. Profiling relied on immunoSEQ multiplex PCR, and the TCRdb table lists in-frame clones only, not all of them. The sample lists about 99,000 clones, roughly 90% occurring once. The sample in question was CD4+ or CD8+ T cells sorted from blood, obtained in a trial of the OX40 agonist ivuxolimab. These receptors were collected from an adult with an advanced solid tumor such as melanoma, head and neck, liver or kidney cancer. CDR3s include the opening cysteine and the closing phenylalanine or tryptophan. D genes are given only for firm matches. Size is omitted from some rows. Given values are once, few, many or a class for expanded clones.

j_call d_call clone_size v_call cdr3_aa cdr3_nt
TRBJ2-1 TRBD1 NA TRBV7-6 CASSTMTGAYNEQFF TGTGCCAGCAGCACAATGACAGGGGCCTACAATGAGCAGTTCTTC
TRBJ2-7 TRBD2 NA TRBV5-1 CASSASTSGRSEQYF TGCGCCAGCAGCGCCTCGACTAGCGGGAGATCCGAGCAGTACTTC
TRBJ2-3 NA NA TRBV6-6 CASSYVGITDTQYF TGTGCCAGCAGTTACGTGGGGATCACAGATACGCAGTATTTT
TRBJ1-6 TRBD1 NA TRBV2 CASSLGQEPNSPLHF TGTGCCAGCAGTTTAGGACAGGAACCAAATTCACCCCTCCACTTT
TRBJ2-2 TRBD2 NA TRBV11-2 CASSRGLAGGTGELFF TGTGCCAGCAGCAGAGGACTAGCGGGAGGCACCGGGGAGCTGTTTTTT
TRBJ1-1 NA NA TRBV30 CAWMGTEAFF TGTGCCTGGATGGGCACTGAAGCTTTCTTT
TRBJ2-7 TRBD2 NA TRBV7-2 CASSLGLAAYEQYF TGTGCCAGCAGCTTAGGGCTAGCGGCCTACGAGCAGTACTTC
TRBJ1-2 TRBD1 NA TRBV6-5 CASSYDRANYGYTF TGTGCCAGCAGTTACGACAGGGCCAACTATGGCTACACCTTC
TRBJ2-3 TRBD2 NA TRBV7-6 CASSREGRGTDTQYF TGTGCCAGCAGCCGGGAGGGCCGAGGCACAGATACGCAGTATTTT
TRBJ2-1 NA NA TRBV7-8 CASSSVTGGSYNEQFF TGTGCCAGCAGCTCGGTTACAGGTGGGTCCTACAATGAGCAGTTCTTC
TRBJ2-3 NA NA TRBV2 CASSASTDTQYF TGTGCCAGCAGTGCGAGCACAGATACGCAGTATTTT
TRBJ2-7 TRBD2 NA TRBV7-2 CASSKRRTSGSLYEQYF TGTGCCAGCAGCAAGCGTAGGACTAGCGGGAGTCTCTACGAGCAGTACTTC
TRBJ1-4 NA NA TRBV5-4 CASSLGASNEKLFF TGTGCCAGCAGCTTGGGTGCATCTAATGAAAAACTGTTTTTT
TRBJ2-7 TRBD2 NA TRBV11-2 CASSLGLAGGRAEQYF TGTGCCAGCAGCTTAGGGTTAGCGGGAGGTCGGGCCGAGCAGTACTTC
TRBJ2-1 NA once TRBV7-2 CASSWRRGRGEQFF TGTGCCAGCAGCTGGAGGAGGGGGCGAGGTGAGCAGTTCTTC
TRBJ2-1 TRBD2 NA TRBV27 CASSLTGRAGYEQFF TGTGCCAGCAGTTTGACCGGGAGGGCGGGGTATGAGCAGTTCTTC
TRBJ1-2 TRBD1 NA TRBV30 CASERGQGRSGYTF TGTGCCTCGGAGAGAGGACAGGGGAGGAGTGGCTACACCTTC
TRBJ2-7 NA once TRBV7-2 CASSNRASYEQYF TGTGCCAGCAGCAACCGGGCGTCCTACGAGCAGTACTTC
TRBJ2-1 TRBD1 NA TRBV6-5 CASSYRQGARNEQFF TGTGCCAGCAGCTACAGACAGGGGGCTCGAAATGAGCAGTTCTTC